This T cell receptor beta chain is from a study of T cell repertoires in cytomegalovirus infection. Study at large: Indications of both CMV infection and matching HLA type were provided by public TCR beta signatures. Notes on the study in general: HLA-C-restricted CMV clonotypes gave the most frequent clonotype in two of eight donors.

About this clonotype itself: Its target is unknown.

TCRdb itself ran the reads through MiXCR, one entry per CDR3 protein. The sample carries about 920,000 distinct CDR3 sequences, roughly 31% recorded once. The CDR3 has 14 residues. Trimming left V 3 bases short and J 5 bases short, with 11 bases between. The V gene's germline CDR1 is MDHEN and CDR2 SYDVKM. The source is a human donor in good health (CMV status not recorded). Some clones in this sample may be carry-over from other donors' samples. This specimen was cultured CD8+ T cells from PBMCs, taken from culture after CMV antigen stimulation. The chain has TRBV28 and TRBJ2-1; D is possibly TRBD1 or TRBD2 (5 bases each). The CDR3 loop is CASSFQGVHNEQFF. CDR3 DNA: TGTGCCAGCAGTTTCCAGGGAGTCCACAATGAGCAGTTCTTC.